Listed below are T cell receptor beta chains from one sample, sequenced in a study of blood T cell repertoires in COVID-19. Using immunoSEQ multiplex PCR, the repertoire was profiled, and TCRdb retains in-frame clones only, with some absent. The table records 50,000 to 60,000 clones, approximately 82% of them present only once. What was sequenced was peripheral blood. Every receptor here comes from a human donor in a cohort sampled during active or convalescent COVID-19. Each CDR3 is given with its conserved first and last residue. The D gene is left open where the match is weak. A row's size may be missing; if present it is once, few, many or a size class.

D,V,size,J,CDR3,DNA
-,TRBV18,-,TRBJ2-4,CASSPDRSLAKNIQYF,TGTGCCAGCTCACCTGACAGGAGCTTAGCCAAAAACATTCAGTACTTC
-,TRBV11-2,once,TRBJ2-3,CASSRVGGGDTDTQYF,TGTGCCAGCAGCCGCGTCGGGGGTGGTGACACAGATACGCAGTATTTT
TRBD2,TRBV7-2,-,TRBJ2-3,CASSLGGGPADTQYF,TGTGCCAGCAGCCTCGGGGGGGGGCCGGCAGATACGCAGTATTTT
-,TRBV25-1,-,TRBJ1-2,CASSESGHNYGYTF,TGTGCCAGCAGTGAATCGGGACATAACTATGGCTACACCTTC
-,TRBV4-3,-,TRBJ1-1,CASSDRQNTEAFF,TGCGCCAGCAGCGACAGGCAAAACACTGAAGCTTTCTTT
TRBD2,TRBV30,few,TRBJ2-1,CAATSGNYNEQFF,TGTGCCGCAACTAGCGGGAACTACAATGAGCAGTTCTTC
-,TRBV5-4,-,TRBJ2-3,CASSFPLGQDTQYF,TGTGCCAGCAGCTTCCCCCTGGGGCAGGATACGCAGTATTTT
-,TRBV13,few,TRBJ1-4,CASSPRGGDEKLFF,TGTGCCAGCAGCCCCCGGGGGGGGGATGAAAAACTGTTTTTT
TRBD1,TRBV19,-,TRBJ1-6,CASSIRQGAGSPLHF,TGTGCCAGTAGTATACGACAGGGGGCCGGTTCACCCCTCCACTTT
-,TRBV7-2,few,TRBJ1-2,CASSSRAGGAYGYTF,TGTGCCAGCAGCTCGAGGGCGGGGGGCGCCTATGGCTACACCTTC
TRBD1,TRBV19,once,TRBJ1-1,CASSMGTGRLNTEAFF,TGTGCCAGTAGTATGGGGACAGGCCGCCTGAACACTGAAGCTTTCTTT
-,TRBV19,-,TRBJ1-2,CASSPSPAGRDPANYGYTF,TGTGCCAGTAGTCCATCCCCGGCAGGGAGGGACCCCGCTAACTATGGCTACACCTTC
-,TRBV5-1,-,TRBJ2-3,CASSLEGGGLGDTQYF,TGCGCCAGCAGCTTGGAGGGTGGAGGGTTAGGAGATACGCAGTATTTT
TRBD1,TRBV7-2,-,TRBJ1-6,CASSLGLGGESPLHF,TGTGCCAGCAGCTTAGGTCTAGGGGGCGAGTCACCCCTCCACTTT
TRBD2,TRBV20-1,-,TRBJ2-1,CSASISGGINEQFF,TGCAGTGCTAGTATTAGCGGGGGAATCAATGAGCAGTTCTTC
-,TRBV6-6,-,TRBJ1-5,CASLVSGSGQPQHF,TGTGCCAGCCTCGTCTCCGGGTCGGGTCAGCCCCAGCATTTT